The source of this TCR beta chain is a study of CXCR3-negative and CXCR3-positive naive CD8 T cells. About this clonotype: What it recognizes is unknown.

Study findings and constraints: TRB CDR3s of CXCR3-positive naive cells were more hydrophobic than those of CXCR3-negative naive cells. In naive cells, CXCR3-negative and CXCR3-positive subsets had similar TRBV-TRBJ usage; memory cells differed. Memory CD8+ cells had much lower diversity, and both naive subsets had comparably high diversity.

UMI-labeled 5' RACE TRB cDNA libraries were prepared from the cells. With the 5' RACE reads reprocessed, TCRdb shows one record per CDR3 protein and no DNA. The ten top clones account for about 1.1%, within a sample of about 82,000 distinct CDR3 sequences. Looked up from germline, CDR1 is LGHNA and CDR2 is YSLEER. The CDR3 consists of 15 residues. This clonotype originated in a human donor in good health. Some clones in this sample may be carry-over from other donors' samples. This chain joins TRBV4-3 and TRBJ2-7. Input material: naive CXCR3- CD8+ T cells from blood. Indicated subset: CD45RO-CCR7+CD27+CD95- naive CD8+ T cells lacking CXCR3 (TNR3-). The CDR3 sequence: CASSQDWPATYEQYF.